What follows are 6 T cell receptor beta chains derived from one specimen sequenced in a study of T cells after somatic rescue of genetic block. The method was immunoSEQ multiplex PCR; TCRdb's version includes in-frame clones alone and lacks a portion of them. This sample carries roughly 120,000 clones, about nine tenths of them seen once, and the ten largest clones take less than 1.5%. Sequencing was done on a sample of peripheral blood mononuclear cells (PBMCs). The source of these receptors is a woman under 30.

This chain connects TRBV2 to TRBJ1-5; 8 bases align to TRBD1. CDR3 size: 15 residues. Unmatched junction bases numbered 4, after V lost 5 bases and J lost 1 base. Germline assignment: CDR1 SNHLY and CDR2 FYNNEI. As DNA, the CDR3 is TGTGCCAGCAGTCTGGACAGGGACAGCAATCAGCCCCAGCATTTT. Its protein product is CASSLDRDSNQPQHF.

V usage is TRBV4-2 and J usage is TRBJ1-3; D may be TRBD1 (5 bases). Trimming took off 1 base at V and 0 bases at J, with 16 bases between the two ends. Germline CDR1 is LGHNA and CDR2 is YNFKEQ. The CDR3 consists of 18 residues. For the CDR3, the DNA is TGTGCCAGCAGCCAAGGACGTTCGGGACTAATCTCTGGAAACACCATATATTTT. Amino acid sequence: CASSQGRSGLISGNTIYF.

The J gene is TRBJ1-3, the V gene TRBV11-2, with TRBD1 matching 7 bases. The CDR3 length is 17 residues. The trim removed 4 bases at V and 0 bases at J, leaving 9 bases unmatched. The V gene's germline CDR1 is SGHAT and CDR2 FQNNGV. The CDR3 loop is CASSSLRRQGSGNTIYF. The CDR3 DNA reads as TGTGCCAGCAGCTCGTTACGGAGACAGGGCTCTGGAAACACCATATATTTT.

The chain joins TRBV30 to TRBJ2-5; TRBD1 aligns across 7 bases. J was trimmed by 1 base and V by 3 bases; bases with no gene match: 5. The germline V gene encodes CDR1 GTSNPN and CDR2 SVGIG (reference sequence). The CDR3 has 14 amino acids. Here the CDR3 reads CAWRQGSFQETQYF. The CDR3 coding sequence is TGTGCCTGGAGACAGGGGTCGTTCCAAGAGACCCAGTACTTC.

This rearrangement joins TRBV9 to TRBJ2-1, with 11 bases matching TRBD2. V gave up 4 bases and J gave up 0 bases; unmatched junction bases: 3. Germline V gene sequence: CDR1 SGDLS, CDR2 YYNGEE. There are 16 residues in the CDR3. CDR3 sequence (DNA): TGTGCCAGCAGCTTGCTAGCGGGGGGCTCCTACAATGAGCAGTTCTTC. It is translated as CASSLLAGGSYNEQFF.

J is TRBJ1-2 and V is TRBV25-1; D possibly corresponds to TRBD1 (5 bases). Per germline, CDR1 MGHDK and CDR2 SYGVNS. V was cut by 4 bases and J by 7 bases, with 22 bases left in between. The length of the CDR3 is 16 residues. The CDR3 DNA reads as TGTGCCAGCAGTGCGCTGACATGGGGCGTATCGGGTGGCTACACCTTC. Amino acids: CASSALTWGVSGGYTF.